This TCR beta chain was captured by sequencing in a study of shared clonotypes between healthy human individuals. The study's findings and limits: Generally, estimated richness proved larger in naive subsets than it did in memory subsets. It was observed that around 5% of naive CD4 clonotypes were shared across a few donors. Sequencing depth was predicted to influence how clonotypes are shared among donors. Tissues were not sampled, only blood, and their repertoires likely differ.

TCRdb's table, derived via immunoSEQ multiplex PCR, lists solely in-frame clones and lacks some. This sample carries 2 million to 2.5 million clones, approximately 94% of them seen once, and the ten largest clones take roughly 1%. The CDR3 runs 15 residues. CDR1 SGHNT and CDR2 YYREEE come from the germline V gene (reference sequence). As concerns this clone: Its antigen is undetermined. A junction end diverges from the germline sequence, so it may reflect a read error.

CD8 cells regarded as naive lacked CD45RO, were positively chosen for CCR7, and omitted terminally differentiated effector memory CD45RA+ cells. This sequence was found in a man between 18 and 35 years old in good health. The sequenced sample was naive CD8+ T cells sorted from blood. The V call is TRBV5-4, the J call TRBJ2-7; 8 bases agree with TRBD1. The CDR3 spells CASSSWDRTTSGYNF. In DNA form, the CDR3 reads TGTGCCAGCAGCTCCTGGGACAGGACAACTTCTGGCTACAACTTC.